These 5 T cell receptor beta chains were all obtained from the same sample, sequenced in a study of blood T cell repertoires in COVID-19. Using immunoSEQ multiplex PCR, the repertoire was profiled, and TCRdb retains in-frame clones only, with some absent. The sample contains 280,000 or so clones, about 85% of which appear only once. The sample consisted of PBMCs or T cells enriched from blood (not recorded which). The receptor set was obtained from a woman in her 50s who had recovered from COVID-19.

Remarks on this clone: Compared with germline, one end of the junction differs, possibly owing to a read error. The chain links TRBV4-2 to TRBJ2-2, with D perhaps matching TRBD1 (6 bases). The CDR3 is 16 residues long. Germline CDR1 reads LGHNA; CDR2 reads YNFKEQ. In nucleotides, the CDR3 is TGTGCCAGCAGCCAAGTTAGGACAGCGAACACCAGGGAGCTGTTTTTT. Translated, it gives CASSQVRTANTRELFF.

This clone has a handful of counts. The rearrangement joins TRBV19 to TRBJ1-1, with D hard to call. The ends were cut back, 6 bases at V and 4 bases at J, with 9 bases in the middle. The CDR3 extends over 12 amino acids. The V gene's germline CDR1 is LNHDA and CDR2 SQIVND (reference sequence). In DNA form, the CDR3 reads TGTGCCAGTAGACAGTGGGCCACTGAAGCTTTCTTT. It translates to CASRQWATEAFF.

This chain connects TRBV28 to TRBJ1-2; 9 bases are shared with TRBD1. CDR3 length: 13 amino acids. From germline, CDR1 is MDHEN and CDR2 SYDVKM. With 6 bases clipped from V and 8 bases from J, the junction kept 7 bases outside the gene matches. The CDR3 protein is CASRSGQGGGYTF. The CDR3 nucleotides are TGTGCCAGCAGATCGGGACAGGGAGGGGGCTACACCTTC.

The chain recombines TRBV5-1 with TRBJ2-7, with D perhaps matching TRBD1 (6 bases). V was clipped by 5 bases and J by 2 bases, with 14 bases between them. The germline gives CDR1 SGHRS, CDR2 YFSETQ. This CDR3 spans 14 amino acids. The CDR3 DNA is TGCGCCAGCAGTCAGTTCGGACAGCCCTACGAGCAGTACTTC. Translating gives CASSQFGQPYEQYF.

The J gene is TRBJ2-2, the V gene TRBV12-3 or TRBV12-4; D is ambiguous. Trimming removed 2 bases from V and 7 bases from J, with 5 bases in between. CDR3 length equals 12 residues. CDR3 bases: TGTGCCAGCAGTTTATCAGGCGGGGAGCTGTTTTTT. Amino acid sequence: CASSLSGGELFF.